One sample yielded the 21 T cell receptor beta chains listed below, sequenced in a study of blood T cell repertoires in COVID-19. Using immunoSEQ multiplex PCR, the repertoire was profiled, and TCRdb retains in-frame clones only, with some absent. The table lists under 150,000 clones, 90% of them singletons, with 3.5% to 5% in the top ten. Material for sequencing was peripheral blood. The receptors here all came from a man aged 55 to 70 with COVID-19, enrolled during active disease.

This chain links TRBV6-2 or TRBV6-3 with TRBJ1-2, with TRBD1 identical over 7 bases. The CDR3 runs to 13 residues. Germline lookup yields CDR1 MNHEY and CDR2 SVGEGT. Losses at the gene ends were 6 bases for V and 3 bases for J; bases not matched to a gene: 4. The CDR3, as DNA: TGTGCCAGCAGCGGGACAGAGGACTATGGCTACACCTTC. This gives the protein CASSGTEDYGYTF.

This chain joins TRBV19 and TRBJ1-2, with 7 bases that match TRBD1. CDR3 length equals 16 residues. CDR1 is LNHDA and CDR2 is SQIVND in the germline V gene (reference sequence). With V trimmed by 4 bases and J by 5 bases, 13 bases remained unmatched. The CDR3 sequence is CASSTPRDRTSYGYTF. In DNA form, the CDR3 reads TGTGCCAGTAGTACCCCTCGGGACAGAACGAGTTATGGCTACACCTTC.

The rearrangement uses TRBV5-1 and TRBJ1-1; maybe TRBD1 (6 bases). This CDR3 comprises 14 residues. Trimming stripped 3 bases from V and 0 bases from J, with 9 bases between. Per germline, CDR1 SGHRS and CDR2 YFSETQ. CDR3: CASSSGHMNTEAFF. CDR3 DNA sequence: TGCGCCAGCAGCTCGGGACATATGAACACTGAAGCTTTCTTT.

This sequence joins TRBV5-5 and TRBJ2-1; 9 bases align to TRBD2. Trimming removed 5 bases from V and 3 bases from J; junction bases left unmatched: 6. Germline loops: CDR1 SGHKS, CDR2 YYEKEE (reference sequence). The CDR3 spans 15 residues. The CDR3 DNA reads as TGTGCCAGCAGTCCGACTAGCGGTGTCTACAATGAGCAGTTCTTC. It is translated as CASSPTSGVYNEQFF.

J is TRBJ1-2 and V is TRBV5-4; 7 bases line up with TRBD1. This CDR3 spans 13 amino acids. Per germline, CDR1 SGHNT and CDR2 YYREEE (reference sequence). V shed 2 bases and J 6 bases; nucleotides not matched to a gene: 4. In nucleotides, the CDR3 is TGTGCCAGCAGCTTCGACAGGGCGGATGGCTACACCTTC. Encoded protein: CASSFDRADGYTF.

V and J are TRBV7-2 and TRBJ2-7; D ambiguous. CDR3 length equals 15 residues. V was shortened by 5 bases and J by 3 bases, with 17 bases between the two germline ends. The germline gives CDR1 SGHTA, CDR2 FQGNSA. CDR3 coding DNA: TGTGCCAGCAGCCCGGGTTTCTCTAAACACTACGAGCAGTACTTC. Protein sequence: CASSPGFSKHYEQYF.

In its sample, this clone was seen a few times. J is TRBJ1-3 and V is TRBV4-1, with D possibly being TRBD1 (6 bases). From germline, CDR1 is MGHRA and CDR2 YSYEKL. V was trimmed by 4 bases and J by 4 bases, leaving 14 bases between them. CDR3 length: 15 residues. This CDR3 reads CASSPQGSEGNTIYF. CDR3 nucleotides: TGCGCCAGCAGCCCACAGGGATCCGAAGGAAACACCATATATTTT.

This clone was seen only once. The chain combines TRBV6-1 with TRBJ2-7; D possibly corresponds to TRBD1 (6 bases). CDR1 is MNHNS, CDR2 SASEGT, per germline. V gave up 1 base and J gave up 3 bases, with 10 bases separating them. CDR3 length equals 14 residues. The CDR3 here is CASSEGRGFYEQYF. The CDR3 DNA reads TGTGCCAGCAGTGAAGGCAGGGGCTTCTACGAGCAGTACTTC.

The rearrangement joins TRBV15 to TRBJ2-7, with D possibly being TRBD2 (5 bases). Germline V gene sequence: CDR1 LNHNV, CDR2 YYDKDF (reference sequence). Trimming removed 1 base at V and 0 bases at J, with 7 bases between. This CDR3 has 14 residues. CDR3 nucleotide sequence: TGTGCCACCAGCAGAGGTCGGGACTCCTACGAGCAGTACTTC. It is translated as CATSRGRDSYEQYF.

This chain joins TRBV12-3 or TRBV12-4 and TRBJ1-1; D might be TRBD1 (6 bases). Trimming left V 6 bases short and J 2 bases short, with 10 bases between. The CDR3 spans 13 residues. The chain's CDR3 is CASRDSDNTEAFF. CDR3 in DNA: TGTGCCAGCAGGGACAGTGATAACACTGAAGCTTTCTTT.

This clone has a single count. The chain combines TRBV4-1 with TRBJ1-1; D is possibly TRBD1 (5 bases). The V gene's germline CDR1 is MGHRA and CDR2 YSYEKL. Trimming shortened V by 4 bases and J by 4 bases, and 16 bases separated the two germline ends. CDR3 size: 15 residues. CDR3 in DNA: TGCGCCAGCAGCCCCCGCTTAGGGGAGGCCACTGAAGCTTTCTTT. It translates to CASSPRLGEATEAFF.

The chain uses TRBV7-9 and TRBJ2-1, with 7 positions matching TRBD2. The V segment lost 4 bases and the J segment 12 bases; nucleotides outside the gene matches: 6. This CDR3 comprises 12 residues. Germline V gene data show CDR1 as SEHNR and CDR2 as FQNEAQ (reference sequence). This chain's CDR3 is CASSSSPGGQFF. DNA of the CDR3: TGTGCCAGCAGCTCCTCCCCGGGAGGGCAGTTCTTC.

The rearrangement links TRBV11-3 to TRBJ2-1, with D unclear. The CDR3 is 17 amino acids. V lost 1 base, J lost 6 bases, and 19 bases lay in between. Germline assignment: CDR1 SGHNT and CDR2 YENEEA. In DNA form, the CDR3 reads TGTGCCAGCAGCTTAGGTGAGGTGACTTTCTCTATCAATGAGCAGTTCTTC. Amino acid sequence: CASSLGEVTFSINEQFF.

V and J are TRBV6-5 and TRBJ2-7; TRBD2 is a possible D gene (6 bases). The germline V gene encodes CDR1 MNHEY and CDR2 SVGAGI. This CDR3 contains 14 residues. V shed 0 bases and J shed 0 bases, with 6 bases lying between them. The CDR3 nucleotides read TGTGCCAGCAGTTACTCGGAGGGCTCCTACGAGCAGTACTTC. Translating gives CASSYSEGSYEQYF.

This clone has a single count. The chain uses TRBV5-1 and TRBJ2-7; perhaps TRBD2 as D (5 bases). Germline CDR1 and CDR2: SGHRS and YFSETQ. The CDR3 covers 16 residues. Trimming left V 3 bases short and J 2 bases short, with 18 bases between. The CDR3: CASSSASDGMPYEQYF. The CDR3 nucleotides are TGCGCCAGCAGCTCCGCTTCGGACGGGATGCCCTACGAGCAGTACTTC. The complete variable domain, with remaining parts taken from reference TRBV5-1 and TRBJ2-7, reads KAGVTQTPRYLIKTRGQQVTLSCSPISGHRSVSWYQQTPGQGLQFLFEYFSETQRNKGNFPGRFSGRQFSNSRSEMNVSTLELGDSALYLCASSSASDGMPYEQYFGPGTRLTVT.

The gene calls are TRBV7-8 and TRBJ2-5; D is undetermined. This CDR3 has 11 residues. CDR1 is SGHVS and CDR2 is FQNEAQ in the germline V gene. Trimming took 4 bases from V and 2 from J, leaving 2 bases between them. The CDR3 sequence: CASSSQETQYF. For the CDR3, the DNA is TGTGCCAGCAGCTCTCAAGAGACCCAGTACTTC.

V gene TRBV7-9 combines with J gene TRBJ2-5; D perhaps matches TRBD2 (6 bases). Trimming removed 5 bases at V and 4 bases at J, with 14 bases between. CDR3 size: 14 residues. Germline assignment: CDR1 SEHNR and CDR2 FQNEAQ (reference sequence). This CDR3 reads CASSNLGRGETQYF. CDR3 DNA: TGTGCCAGCAGCAATCTCGGGAGAGGAGAGACCCAGTACTTC.

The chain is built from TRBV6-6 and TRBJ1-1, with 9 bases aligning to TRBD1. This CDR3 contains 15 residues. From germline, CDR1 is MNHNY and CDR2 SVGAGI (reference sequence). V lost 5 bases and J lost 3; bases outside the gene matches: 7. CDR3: CASSRGQGGDTEAFF. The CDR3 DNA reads TGTGCCAGCAGTCGGGGACAGGGCGGGGACACTGAAGCTTTCTTT.

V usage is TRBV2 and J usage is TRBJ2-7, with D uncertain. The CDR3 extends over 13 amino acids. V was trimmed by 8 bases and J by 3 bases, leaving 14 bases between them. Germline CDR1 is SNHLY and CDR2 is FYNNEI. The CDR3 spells CASGQPADYEQYF. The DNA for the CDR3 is TGTGCCAGCGGGCAACCCGCCGACTACGAGCAGTACTTC.

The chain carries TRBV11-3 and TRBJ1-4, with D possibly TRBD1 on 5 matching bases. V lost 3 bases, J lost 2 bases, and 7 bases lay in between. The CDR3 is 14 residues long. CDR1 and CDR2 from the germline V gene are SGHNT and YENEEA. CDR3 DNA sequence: TGTGCCAGCAGCTTGGGGGGGACTAATGAAAAACTGTTTTTT. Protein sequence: CASSLGGTNEKLFF.

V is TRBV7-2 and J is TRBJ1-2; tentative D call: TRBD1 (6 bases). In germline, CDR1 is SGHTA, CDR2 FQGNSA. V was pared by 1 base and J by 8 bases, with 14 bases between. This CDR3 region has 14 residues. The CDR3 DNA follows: TGTGCCAGCAGCTTAGGAGGGGACACGAGCGGCTACACCTTC. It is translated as CASSLGGDTSGYTF.